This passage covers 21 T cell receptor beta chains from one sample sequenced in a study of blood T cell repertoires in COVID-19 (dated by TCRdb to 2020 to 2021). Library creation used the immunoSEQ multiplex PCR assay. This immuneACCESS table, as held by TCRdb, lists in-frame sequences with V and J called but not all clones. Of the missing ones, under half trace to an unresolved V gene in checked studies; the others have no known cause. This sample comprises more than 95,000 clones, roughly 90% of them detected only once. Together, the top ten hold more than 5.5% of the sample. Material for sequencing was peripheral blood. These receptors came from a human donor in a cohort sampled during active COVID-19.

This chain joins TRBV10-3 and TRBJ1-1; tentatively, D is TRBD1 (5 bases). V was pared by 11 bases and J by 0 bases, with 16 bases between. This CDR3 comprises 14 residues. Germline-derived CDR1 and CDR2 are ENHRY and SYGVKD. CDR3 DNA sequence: TGTGCCTCAGCAGGGTCGTTGTTGAACACTGAAGCTTTCTTT. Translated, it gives CASAGSLLNTEAFF.

CDR3: CASSIRSGEVYGYTF. The CDR3 region has the DNA TGTGCCAGTAGTATAAGATCGGGGGAGGTCTATGGCTACACCTTC. J is TRBJ1-2 and V is TRBV19, with D perhaps matching TRBD1 (5 bases). This CDR3 region has 15 residues. Germline V gives CDR1 LNHDA, CDR2 SQIVND (reference sequence). V was shortened by 2 bases and J by 4 bases, with 14 bases between the two germline ends.

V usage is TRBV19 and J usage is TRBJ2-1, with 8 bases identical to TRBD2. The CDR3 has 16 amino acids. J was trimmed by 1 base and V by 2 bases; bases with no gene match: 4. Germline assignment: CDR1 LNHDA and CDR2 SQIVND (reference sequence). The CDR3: CASSISAGDSYNEQFF. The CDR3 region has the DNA TGTGCCAGTAGTATATCAGCGGGGGATTCCTACAATGAGCAGTTCTTC.

DNA of the CDR3: TGTGCCACCAGTGATCCGGGAGGGCCCCATGAGCAGTTCTTC. As protein: CATSDPGGPHEQFF. The chain has TRBV24-1 and TRBJ2-1; 8 bases agree with TRBD2. There are 14 residues in the CDR3. CDR1 is KGHDR and CDR2 is SFDVKD in the germline V gene. Losses at the gene ends were 3 bases for V and 8 bases for J; bases not matched to a gene: 5.

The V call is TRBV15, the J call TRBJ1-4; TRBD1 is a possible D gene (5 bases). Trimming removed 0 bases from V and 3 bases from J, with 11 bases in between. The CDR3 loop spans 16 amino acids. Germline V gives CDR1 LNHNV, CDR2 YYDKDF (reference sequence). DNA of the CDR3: TGTGCCACCAGCAGAGATCAAAGGGGTCCTAATGAAAAACTGTTTTTT. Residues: CATSRDQRGPNEKLFF.

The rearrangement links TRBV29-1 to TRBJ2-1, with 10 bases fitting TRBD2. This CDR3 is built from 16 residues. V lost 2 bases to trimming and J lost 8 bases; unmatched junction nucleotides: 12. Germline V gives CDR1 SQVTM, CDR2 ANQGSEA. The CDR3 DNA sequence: TGCAGCGTTGAACCAGGGCTAGCGGGAGTAGTATATGAGCAGTTCTTC. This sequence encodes CSVEPGLAGVVYEQFF.

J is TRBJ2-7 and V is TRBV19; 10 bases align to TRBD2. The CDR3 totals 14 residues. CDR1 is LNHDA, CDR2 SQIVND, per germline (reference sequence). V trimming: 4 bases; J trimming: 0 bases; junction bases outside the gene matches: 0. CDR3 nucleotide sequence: TGTGCCAGTAGTAGGACTAGCGGCTCCTACGAGCAGTACTTC. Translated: CASSRTSGSYEQYF. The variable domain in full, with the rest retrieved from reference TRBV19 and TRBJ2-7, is DGGITQSPKYLFRKEGQNVTLSCEQNLNHDAMYWYRQDPGQGLRLIYYSQIVNDFQKGDIAEGYSVSREKKESFPLTVTSAQKNPTAFYLCASSRTSGSYEQYFGPGTRLTVT.

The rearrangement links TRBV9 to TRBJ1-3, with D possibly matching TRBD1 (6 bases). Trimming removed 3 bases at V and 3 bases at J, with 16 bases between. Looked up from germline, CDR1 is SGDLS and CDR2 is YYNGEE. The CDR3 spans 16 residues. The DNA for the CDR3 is TGTGCCAGCAGCGCACGGGGGGGCGAGGATGGAAACACCATATATTTT. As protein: CASSARGGEDGNTIYF.

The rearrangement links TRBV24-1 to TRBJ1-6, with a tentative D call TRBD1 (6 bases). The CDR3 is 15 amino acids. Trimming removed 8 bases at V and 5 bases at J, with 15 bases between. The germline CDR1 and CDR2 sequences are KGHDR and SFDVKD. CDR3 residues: CATTYPDRHNSPLHF. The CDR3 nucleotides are TGTGCCACCACCTACCCGGACAGACATAATTCACCCCTCCACTTT.

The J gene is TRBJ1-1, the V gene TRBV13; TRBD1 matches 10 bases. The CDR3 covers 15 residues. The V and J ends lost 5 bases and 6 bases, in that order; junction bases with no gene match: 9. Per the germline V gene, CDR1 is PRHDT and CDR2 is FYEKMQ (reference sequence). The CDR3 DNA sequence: TGTGCCAGCAGCGCTTCGACAGGGGGCGTCGCTGAAGCTTTCTTT. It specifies CASSASTGGVAEAFF.

CDR3 loop: CASSIRGRGGTGELFF. In DNA, the CDR3 is TGTGCCAGTAGTATAAGGGGCAGGGGTGGAACCGGGGAGCTGTTTTTT. V is TRBV19 and J is TRBJ2-2; D might be TRBD1 (6 bases). V dropped 2 bases and J dropped 5 bases, with 15 bases sitting between them. Per the germline V gene, CDR1 is LNHDA and CDR2 is SQIVND (reference sequence). The CDR3 loop spans 16 amino acids.

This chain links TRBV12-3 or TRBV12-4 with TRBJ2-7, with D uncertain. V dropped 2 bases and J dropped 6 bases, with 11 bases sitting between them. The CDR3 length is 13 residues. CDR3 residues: CASSLLESAEQYF. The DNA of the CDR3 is TGTGCCAGCAGTTTATTGGAGAGCGCCGAGCAGTACTTC.

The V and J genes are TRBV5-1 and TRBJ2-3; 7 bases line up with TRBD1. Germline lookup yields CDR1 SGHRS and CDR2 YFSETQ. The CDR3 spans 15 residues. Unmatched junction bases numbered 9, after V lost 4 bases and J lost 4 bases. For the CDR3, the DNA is TGCGCCAGCAGCGTGACAGGGCAAGTCCCAGATACGCAGTATTTT. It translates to CASSVTGQVPDTQYF.

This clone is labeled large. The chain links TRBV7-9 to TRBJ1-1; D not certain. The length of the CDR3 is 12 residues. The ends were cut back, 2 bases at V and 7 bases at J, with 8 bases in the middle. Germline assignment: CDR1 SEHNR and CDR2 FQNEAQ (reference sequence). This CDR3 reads CASSLLSVEAFF. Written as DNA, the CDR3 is TGTGCCAGCAGCTTACTCAGTGTTGAAGCTTTCTTT.

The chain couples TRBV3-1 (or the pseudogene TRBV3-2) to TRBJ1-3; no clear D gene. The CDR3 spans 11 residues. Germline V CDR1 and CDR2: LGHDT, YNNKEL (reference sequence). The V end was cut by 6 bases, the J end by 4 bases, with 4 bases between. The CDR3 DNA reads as TGTGCCAGCAGTCTCGGAAACACCATATATTTT. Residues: CASSLGNTIYF.

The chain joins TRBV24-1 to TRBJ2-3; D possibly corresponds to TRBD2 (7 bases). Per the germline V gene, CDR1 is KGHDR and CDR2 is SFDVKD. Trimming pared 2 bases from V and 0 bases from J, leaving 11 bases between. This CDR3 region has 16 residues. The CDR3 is CATSDWGGASTDTQYF. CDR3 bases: TGTGCCACCAGTGATTGGGGGGGGGCTAGCACAGATACGCAGTATTTT.

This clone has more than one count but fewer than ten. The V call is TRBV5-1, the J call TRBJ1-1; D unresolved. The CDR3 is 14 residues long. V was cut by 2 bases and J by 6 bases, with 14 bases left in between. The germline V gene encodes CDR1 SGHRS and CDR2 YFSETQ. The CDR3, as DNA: TGCGCCAGCAGCTTCGACATCGGAACTCCTGAAGCTTTCTTT. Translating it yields CASSFDIGTPEAFF. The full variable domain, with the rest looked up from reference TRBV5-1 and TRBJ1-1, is KAGVTQTPRYLIKTRGQQVTLSCSPISGHRSVSWYQQTPGQGLQFLFEYFSETQRNKGNFPGRFSGRQFSNSRSEMNVSTLELGDSALYLCASSFDIGTPEAFFGQGTRLTVV.

The CDR3 reads CASKKTVNTGELFF. CDR3 DNA: TGTGCCAGCAAGAAGACAGTGAACACCGGGGAGCTGTTTTTT. This chain joins TRBV2 and TRBJ2-2; D is possibly TRBD1 (5 bases). Trimming pared 7 bases from V and 1 base from J, leaving 10 bases between. This CDR3 has 14 residues. Germline V gene data show CDR1 as SNHLY and CDR2 as FYNNEI. Drawing the rest from reference TRBV2 and TRBJ2-2, the complete variable domain is EPEVTQTPSHQVTQMGQEVILRCVPISNHLYFYWYRQILGQKVEFLVSFYNNEISEKSEIFDDQFSVERPDGSNFTLKIRSTKLEDSAMYFCASKKTVNTGELFFGEGSRLTVL.

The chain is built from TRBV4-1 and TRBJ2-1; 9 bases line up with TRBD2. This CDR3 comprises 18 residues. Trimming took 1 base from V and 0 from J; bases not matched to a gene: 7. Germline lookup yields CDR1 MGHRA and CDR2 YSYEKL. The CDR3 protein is CASSQGTSGLSSYNEQFF. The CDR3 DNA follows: TGCGCCAGCAGCCAAGGCACTAGCGGGCTTAGCTCCTACAATGAGCAGTTCTTC.

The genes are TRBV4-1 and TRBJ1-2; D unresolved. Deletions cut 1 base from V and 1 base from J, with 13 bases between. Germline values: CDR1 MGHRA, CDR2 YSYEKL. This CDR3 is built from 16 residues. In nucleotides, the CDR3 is TGCGCCAGCAGCCAAGGAGTAGGGAGCGTTAACTATGGCTACACCTTC. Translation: CASSQGVGSVNYGYTF.

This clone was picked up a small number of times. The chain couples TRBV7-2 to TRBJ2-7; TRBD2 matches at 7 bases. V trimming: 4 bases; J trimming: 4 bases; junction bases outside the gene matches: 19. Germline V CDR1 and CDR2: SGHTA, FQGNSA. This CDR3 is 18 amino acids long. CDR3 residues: CASSSPLAGVLPLYEQYF. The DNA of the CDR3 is TGTGCCAGCAGCTCCCCACTGGCGGGAGTCCTCCCCTTATACGAGCAGTACTTC.